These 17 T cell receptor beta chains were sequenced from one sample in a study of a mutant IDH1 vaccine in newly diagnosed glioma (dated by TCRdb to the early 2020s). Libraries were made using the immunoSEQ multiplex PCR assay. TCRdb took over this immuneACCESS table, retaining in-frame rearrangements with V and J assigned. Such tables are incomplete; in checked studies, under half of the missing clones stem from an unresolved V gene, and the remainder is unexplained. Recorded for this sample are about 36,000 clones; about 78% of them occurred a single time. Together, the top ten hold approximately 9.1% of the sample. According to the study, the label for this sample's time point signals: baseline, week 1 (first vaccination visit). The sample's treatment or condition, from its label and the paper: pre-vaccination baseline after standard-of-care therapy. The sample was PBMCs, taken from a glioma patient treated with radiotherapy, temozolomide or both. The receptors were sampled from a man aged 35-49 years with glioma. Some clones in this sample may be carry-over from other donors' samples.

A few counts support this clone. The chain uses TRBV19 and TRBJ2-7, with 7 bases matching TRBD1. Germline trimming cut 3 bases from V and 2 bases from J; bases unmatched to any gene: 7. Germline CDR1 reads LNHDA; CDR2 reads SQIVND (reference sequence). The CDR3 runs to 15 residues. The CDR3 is CASSIFLGTAYEQYF. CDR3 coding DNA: TGTGCCAGTAGTATTTTCTTGGGGACAGCCTACGAGCAGTACTTC.

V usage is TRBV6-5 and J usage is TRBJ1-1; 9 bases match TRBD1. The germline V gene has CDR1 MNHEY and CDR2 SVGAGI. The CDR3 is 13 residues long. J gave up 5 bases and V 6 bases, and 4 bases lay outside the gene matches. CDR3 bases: TGTGCCAGCAGCCGGGACAGGGAAACTGAAGCTTTCTTT. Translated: CASSRDRETEAFF.

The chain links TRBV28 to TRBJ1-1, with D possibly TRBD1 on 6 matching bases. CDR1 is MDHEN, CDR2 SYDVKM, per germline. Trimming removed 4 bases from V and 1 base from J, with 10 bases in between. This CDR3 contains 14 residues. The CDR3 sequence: CASSYGGENTEAFF. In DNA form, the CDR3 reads TGTGCCAGCAGTTACGGGGGCGAGAACACTGAAGCTTTCTTT.

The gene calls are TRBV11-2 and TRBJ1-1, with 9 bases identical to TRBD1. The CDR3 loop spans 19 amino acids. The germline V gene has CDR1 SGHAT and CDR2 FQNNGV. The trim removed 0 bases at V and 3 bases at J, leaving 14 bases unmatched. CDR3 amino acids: CASSLDRNAWDRDYTEAFF. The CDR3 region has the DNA TGTGCCAGCAGCTTAGATCGCAATGCCTGGGACAGGGATTACACTGAAGCTTTCTTT.

CDR3 loop: CASSEQSNTGELFF. CDR3 DNA sequence: TGTGCCAGCAGTGAACAGTCGAACACCGGGGAGCTGTTTTTT. V and J are TRBV2 and TRBJ2-2; no clear D gene. The CDR3 runs 14 residues. Trimming took 2 bases from V and 0 from J, leaving 4 bases between them. Germline V gene data show CDR1 as SNHLY and CDR2 as FYNNEI. Looking up the rest from reference TRBV2 and TRBJ2-2 gives the full variable domain: EPEVTQTPSHQVTQMGQEVILRCVPISNHLYFYWYRQILGQKVEFLVSFYNNEISEKSEIFDDQFSVERPDGSNFTLKIRSTKLEDSAMYFCASSEQSNTGELFFGEGSRLTVL.

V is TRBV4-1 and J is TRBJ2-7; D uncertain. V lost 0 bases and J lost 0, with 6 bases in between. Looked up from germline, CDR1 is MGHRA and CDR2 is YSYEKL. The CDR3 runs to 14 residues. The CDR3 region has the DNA TGCGCCAGCAGCCAAGAGTACTACTCCTACGAGCAGTACTTC. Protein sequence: CASSQEYYSYEQYF.

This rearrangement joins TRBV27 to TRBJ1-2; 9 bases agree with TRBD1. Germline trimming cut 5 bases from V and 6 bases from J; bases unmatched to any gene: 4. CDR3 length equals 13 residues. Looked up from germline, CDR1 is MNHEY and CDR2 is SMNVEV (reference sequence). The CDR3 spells CASSRQGGDGYTF. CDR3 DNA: TGTGCCAGCAGTCGACAGGGGGGAGATGGCTACACCTTC.

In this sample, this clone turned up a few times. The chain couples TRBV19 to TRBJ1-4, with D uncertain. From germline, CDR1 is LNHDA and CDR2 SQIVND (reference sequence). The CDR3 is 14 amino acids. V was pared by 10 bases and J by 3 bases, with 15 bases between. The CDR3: CATKVGSSNEKLFF. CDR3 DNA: TGTGCCACCAAAGTGGGGTCCTCTAATGAAAAACTGTTTTTT. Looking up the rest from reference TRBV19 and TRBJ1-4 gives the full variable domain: DGGITQSPKYLFRKEGQNVTLSCEQNLNHDAMYWYRQDPGQGLRLIYYSQIVNDFQKGDIAEGYSVSREKKESFPLTVTSAQKNPTAFYLCATKVGSSNEKLFFGSGTQLSVL.

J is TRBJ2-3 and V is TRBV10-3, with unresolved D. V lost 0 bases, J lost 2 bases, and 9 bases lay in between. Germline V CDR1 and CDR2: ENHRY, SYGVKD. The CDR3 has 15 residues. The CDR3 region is CAISESTSDTDTQYF. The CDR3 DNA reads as TGTGCCATCAGTGAGTCGACTTCGGACACAGATACGCAGTATTTT.

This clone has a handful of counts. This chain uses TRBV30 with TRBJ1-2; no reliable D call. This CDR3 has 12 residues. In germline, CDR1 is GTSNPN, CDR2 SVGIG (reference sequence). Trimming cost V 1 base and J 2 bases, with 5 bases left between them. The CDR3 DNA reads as TGTGCCTGGAGTGCCATCAACTATGGCTACACCTTC. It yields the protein CAWSAINYGYTF.

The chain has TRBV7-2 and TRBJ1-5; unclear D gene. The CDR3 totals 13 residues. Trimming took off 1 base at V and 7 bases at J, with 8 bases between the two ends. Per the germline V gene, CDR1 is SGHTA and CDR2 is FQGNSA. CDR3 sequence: CASSLGREQPQHF. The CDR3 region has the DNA TGTGCCAGCAGCTTAGGAAGGGAACAGCCCCAGCATTTT.

The CDR3 DNA is TGTGCCACCAGACAGGGGTCCCACAATGAGCAGTTCTTC. It yields the protein CATRQGSHNEQFF. The rearrangement uses TRBV15 and TRBJ2-1; TRBD1 matches 7 bases. This CDR3 has 13 residues. Germline loops: CDR1 LNHNV, CDR2 YYDKDF (reference sequence). Losses at the gene ends were 6 bases for V and 5 bases for J; bases not matched to a gene: 4.

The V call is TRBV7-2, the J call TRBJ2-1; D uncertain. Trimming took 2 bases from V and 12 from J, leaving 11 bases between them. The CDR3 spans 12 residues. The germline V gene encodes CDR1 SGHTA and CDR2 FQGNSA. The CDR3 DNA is TGTGCCAGCAGCTTAAGGGCACATGGGCAGTTCTTC. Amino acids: CASSLRAHGQFF. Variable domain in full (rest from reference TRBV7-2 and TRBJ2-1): GAGVSQSPSNKVTEKGKDVELRCDPISGHTALYWYRQSLGQGLEFLIYFQGNSAPDKSGLPSDRFSAERTGGSVSTLTIQRTQQEDSAVYLCASSLRAHGQFFGPGTRLTVL.

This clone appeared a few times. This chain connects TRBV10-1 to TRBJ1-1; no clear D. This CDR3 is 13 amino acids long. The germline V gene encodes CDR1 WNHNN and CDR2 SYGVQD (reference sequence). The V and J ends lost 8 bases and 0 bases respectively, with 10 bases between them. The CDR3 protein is CASSPGLNTEAFF. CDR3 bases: TGCGCCAGCTCTCCCGGACTGAACACTGAAGCTTTCTTT.

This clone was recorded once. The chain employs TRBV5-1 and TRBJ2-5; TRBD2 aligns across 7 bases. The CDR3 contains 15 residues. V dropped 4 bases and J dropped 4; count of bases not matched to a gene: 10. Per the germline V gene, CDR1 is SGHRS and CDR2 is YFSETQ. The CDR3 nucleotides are TGCGCCAGCAGCCTTTATCGACTAGCCGGAGAGACCCAGTACTTC. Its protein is CASSLYRLAGETQYF.

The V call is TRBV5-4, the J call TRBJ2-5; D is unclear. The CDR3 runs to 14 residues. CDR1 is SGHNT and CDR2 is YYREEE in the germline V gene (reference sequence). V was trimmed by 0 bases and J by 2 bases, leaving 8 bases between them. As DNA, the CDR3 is TGTGCCAGCAGCTTGGCGGCCAGACAAGAGACCCAGTACTTC. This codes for CASSLAARQETQYF.

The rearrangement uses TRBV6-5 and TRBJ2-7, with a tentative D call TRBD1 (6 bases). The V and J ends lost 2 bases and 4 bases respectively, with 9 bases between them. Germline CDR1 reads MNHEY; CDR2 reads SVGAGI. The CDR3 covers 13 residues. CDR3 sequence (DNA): TGTGCCAGCAGTTACCGAGGGGGATACGAGCAGTACTTC. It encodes CASSYRGGYEQYF.